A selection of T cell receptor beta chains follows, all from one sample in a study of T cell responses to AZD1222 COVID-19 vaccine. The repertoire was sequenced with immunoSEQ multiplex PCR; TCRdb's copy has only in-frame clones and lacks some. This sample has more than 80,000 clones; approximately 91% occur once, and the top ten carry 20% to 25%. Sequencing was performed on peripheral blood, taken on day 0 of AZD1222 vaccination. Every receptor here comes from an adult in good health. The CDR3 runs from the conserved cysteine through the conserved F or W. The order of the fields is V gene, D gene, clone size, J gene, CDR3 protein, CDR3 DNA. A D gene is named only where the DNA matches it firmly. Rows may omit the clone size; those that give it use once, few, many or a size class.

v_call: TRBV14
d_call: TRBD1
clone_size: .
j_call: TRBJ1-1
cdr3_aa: CASSLWTGNTEAFF
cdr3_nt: TGTGCCAGCAGCCTCTGGACAGGGAACACTGAAGCTTTCTTT

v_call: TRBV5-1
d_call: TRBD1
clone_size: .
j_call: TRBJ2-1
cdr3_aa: CASSLGQGAYNEQFF
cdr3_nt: TGCGCCAGCAGCTTGGGACAGGGTGCGTACAATGAGCAGTTCTTC

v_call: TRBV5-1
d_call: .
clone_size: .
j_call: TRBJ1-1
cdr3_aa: CASSWDTSNTEAFF
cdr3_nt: TGCGCCAGCAGTTGGGACACTTCGAACACTGAAGCTTTCTTT

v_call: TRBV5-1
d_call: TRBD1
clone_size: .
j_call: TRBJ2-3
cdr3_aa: CATAPGQRTDTQYF
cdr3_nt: TGCGCCACCGCACCGGGACAGCGCACAGATACGCAGTATTTT

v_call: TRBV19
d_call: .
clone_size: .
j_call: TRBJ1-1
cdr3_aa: CASSIDRGAYEAFF
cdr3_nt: TGTGCCAGTAGTATAGATCGGGGGGCATACGAAGCTTTCTTT

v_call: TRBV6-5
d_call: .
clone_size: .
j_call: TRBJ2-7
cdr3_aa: CASSRAYSYEQYF
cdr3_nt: TGTGCCAGCAGCCGGGCGTATTCCTACGAGCAGTACTTC

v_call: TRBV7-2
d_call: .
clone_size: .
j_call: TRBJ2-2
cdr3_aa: CASSLGVWGMTNTGELFF
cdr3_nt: TGTGCCAGCAGCCTTGGGGTGTGGGGGATGACGAACACCGGGGAGCTGTTTTTT

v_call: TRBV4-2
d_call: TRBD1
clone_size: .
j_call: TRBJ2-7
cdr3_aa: CASSQDRWREQYF
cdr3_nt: TGTGCCAGCAGCCAGGACAGGTGGCGCGAGCAGTACTTC

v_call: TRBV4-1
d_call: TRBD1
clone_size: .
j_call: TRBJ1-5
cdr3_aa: CASSQVLQGQGGQPQHF
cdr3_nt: TGCGCCAGCAGCCAAGTGCTTCAAGGACAGGGTGGCCAGCCCCAGCATTTT

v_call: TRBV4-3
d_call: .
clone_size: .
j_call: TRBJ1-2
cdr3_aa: CASSQNRVGNYGYTF
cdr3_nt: TGCGCCAGCAGCCAGAACAGGGTGGGAAACTATGGCTACACCTTC

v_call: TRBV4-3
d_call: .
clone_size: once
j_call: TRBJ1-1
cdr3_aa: CASSQEISMGVGTEAFF
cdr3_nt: TGCGCCAGCAGCCAAGAGATATCGATGGGGGTTGGCACTGAAGCTTTCTTT

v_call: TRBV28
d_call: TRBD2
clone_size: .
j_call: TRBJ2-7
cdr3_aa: CASSLYSAGGTYEQYF
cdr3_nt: TGTGCCAGCAGTTTATACTCAGCGGGGGGGACCTACGAGCAGTACTTC

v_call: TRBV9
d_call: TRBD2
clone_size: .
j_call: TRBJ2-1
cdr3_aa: CASSSLAGGYNEQFF
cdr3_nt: TGTGCCAGCAGCTCTCTAGCGGGGGGCTACAATGAGCAGTTCTTC

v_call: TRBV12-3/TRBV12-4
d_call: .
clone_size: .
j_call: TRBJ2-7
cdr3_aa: CASGRQTYEQYF
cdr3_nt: TGTGCCAGCGGTAGACAGACCTACGAGCAGTACTTC

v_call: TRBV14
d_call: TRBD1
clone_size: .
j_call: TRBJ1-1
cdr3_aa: CASSHPTGAEAFF
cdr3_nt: TGTGCCAGCAGCCACCCCACAGGGGCTGAAGCTTTCTTT

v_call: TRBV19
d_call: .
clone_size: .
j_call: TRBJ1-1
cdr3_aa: CATWGVRNTEAFF
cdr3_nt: TGTGCCACCTGGGGTGTTCGGAACACTGAAGCTTTCTTT

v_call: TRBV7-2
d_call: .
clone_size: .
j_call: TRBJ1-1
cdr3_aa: CASSLGAANTEAFF
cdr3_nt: TGTGCCAGCAGCTTAGGAGCAGCGAACACTGAAGCTTTCTTT

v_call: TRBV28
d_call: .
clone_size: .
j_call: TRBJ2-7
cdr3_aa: CASSLYGTTPYEQYF
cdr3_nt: TGTGCCAGCAGTTTATACGGGACAACTCCCTACGAGCAGTACTTC

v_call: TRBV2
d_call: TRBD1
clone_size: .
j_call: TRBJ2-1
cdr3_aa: CASSGQGNEQFF
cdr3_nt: TGTGCCAGCAGTGGACAGGGGAATGAGCAGTTCTTC

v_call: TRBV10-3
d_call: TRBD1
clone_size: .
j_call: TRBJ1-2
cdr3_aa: CAISFRDSNYGYTF
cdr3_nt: TGTGCCATCAGCTTCCGGGACAGTAACTATGGCTACACCTTC

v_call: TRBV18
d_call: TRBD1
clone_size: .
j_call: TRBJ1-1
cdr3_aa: CASSPSPGGTHTEAFF
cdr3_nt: TGTGCCAGCTCACCATCACCAGGGGGGACGCACACTGAAGCTTTCTTT

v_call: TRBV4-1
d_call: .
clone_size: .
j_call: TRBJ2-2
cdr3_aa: CASSQGGGGELFF
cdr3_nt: TGCGCCAGCAGCCAAGGAGGGGGCGGGGAGCTGTTTTTT

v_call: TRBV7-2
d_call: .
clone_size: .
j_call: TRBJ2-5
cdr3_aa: CASSSQETQYF
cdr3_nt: TGTGCCAGCAGCTCGCAAGAGACCCAGTACTTC

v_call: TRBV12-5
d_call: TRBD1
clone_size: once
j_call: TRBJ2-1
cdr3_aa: CASGTGGNEQFF
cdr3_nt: TGTGCTAGTGGTACAGGGGGTAATGAGCAGTTCTTC

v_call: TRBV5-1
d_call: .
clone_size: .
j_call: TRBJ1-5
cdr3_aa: CASSFGVSNQPQHF
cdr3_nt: TGCGCCAGCAGCTTCGGGGTTAGCAATCAGCCCCAGCATTTT

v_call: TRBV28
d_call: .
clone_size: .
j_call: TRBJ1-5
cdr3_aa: CASSLNQPQHF
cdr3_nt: TGTGCCAGCAGTTTAAATCAGCCCCAGCATTTT

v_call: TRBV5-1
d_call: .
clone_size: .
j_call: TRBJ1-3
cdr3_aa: CASSPTGGGNTIYF
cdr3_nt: TGCGCCAGCAGCCCCACCGGTGGGGGAAACACCATATATTTT

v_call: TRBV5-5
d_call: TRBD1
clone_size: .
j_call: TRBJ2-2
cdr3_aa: CASSWGQTGELFF
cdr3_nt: TGTGCCAGCAGCTGGGGACAGACCGGGGAGCTGTTTTTT

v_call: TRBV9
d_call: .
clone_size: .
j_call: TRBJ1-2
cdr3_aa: CASSVDPGVNYGYTF
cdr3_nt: TGTGCCAGCAGCGTAGACCCAGGGGTTAACTATGGCTACACCTTC

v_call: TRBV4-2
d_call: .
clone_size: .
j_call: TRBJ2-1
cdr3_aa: CASSQGGLTGNEQFF
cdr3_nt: TGTGCCAGCAGCCAAGGCGGACTTACGGGGAATGAGCAGTTCTTC

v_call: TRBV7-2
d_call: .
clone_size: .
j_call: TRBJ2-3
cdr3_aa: CASSWGLSTDTQYF
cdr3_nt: TGTGCCAGCAGCTGGGGCTTATCCACAGATACGCAGTATTTT

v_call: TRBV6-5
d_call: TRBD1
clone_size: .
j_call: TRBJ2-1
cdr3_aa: CASSYSTGGFHNEQFF
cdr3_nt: TGTGCCAGCAGTTACTCGACAGGGGGCTTTCACAATGAGCAGTTCTTC

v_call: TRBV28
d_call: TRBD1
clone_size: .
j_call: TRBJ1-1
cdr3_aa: CASTRTGGLGTEAFF
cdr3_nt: TGTGCCAGCACGAGGACAGGGGGCTTGGGCACTGAAGCTTTCTTT

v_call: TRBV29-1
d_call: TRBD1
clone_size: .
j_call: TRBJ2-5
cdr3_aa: CSVTGTGFTQYF
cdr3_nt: TGCAGCGTTACCGGGACAGGGTTTACCCAGTACTTC

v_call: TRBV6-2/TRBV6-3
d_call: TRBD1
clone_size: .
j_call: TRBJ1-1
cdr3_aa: CASSRQGGSEAFF
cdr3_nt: TGTGCCAGCAGTCGCCAGGGGGGTTCTGAAGCTTTCTTT

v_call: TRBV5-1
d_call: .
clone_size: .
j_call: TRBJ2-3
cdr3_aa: CASSLVQGGVGKDTQYF
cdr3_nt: TGCGCCAGCAGCTTGGTACAGGGAGGGGTAGGTAAAGATACGCAGTATTTT

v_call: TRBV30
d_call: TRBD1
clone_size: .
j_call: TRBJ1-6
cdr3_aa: CAWSDYGTGQTPLHF
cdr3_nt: TGTGCCTGGAGTGACTACGGGACAGGGCAAACACCCCTCCACTTT

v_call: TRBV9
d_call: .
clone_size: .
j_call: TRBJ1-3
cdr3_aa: CASSVAERFPGNTIYF
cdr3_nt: TGTGCCAGCAGCGTAGCTGAGCGGTTCCCTGGAAACACCATATATTTT

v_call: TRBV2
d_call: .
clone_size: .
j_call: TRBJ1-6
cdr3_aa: CASREDSRGSPLHF
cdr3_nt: TGTGCCAGCAGGGAGGACAGCCGGGGGTCACCCCTCCACTTT

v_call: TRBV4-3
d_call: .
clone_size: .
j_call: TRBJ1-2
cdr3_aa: CASSQDRGRGYTF
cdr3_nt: TGCGCCAGCAGCCAAGACCGGGGGAGGGGCTACACCTTC

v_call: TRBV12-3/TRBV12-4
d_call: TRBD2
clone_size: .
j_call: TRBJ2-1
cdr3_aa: CASRGTQGGEQFF
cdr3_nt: TGTGCCAGCAGGGGGACCCAGGGAGGGGAGCAGTTCTTC

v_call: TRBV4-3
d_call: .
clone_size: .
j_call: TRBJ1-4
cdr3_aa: CASSQDSGMAEKLFF
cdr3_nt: TGCGCCAGCAGCCAAGATTCAGGGATGGCTGAAAAACTGTTTTTT

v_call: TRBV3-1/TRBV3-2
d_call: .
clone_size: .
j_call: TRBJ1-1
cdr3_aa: CASSQGLEAFF
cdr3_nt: TGTGCCAGCAGCCAGGGCCTTGAAGCTTTCTTT

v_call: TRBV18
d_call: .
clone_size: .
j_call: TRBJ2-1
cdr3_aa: CASSPYRVGDNEQFF
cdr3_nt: TGTGCCAGCTCACCATACAGGGTGGGGGACAATGAGCAGTTCTTC

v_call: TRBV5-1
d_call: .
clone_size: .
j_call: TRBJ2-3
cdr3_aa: CASSSSAFSTDTQYF
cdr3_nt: TGCGCCAGCAGCTCAAGCGCCTTTAGCACAGATACGCAGTATTTT